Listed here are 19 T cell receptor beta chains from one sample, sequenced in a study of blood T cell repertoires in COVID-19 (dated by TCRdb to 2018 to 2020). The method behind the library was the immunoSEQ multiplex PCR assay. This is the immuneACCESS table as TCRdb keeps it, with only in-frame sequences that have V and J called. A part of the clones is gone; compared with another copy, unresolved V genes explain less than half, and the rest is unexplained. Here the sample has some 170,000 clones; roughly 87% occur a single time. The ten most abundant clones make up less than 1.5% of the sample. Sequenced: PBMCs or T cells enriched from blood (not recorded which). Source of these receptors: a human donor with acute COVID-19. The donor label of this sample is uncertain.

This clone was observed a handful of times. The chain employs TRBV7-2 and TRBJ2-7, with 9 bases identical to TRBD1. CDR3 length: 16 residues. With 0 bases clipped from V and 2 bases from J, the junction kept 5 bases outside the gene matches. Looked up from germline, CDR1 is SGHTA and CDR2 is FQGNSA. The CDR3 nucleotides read TGTGCCAGCAGCTTAGCTGGGACAGGGAGTGCCTACGAGCAGTACTTC. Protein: CASSLAGTGSAYEQYF.

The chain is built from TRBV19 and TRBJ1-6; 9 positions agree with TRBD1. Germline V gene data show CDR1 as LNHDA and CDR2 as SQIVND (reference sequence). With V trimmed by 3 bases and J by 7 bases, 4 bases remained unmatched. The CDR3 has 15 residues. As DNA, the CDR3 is TGTGCCAGTAGTATCTCCGGACAGGGGAATTCACCCCTCCACTTT. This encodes CASSISGQGNSPLHF.

For the CDR3, the DNA is TGTGCCACCAGCAGAGGAGGGGCGGGAGATTCACCCCTCCACTTT. Translating it yields CATSRGGAGDSPLHF. This sequence joins TRBV15 and TRBJ1-6; D may be TRBD1 (5 bases). V was pared by 1 base and J by 8 bases, with 12 bases between. CDR3 length equals 15 residues. The V gene's germline CDR1 is LNHNV and CDR2 YYDKDF (reference sequence).

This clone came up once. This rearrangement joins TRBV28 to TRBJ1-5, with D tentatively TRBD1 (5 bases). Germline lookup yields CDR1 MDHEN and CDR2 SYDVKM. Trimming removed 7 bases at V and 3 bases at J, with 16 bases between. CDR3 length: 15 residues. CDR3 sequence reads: CASTQAGRINQPQHF. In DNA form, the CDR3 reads TGTGCCAGCACGCAGGCGGGACGGATCAATCAGCCCCAGCATTTT.

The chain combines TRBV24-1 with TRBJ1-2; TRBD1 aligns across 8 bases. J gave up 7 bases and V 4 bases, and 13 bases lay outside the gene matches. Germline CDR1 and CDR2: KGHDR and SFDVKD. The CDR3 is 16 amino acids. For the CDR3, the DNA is TGTGCCACCAGTGAAGGACAGGGTACACCCTCTATTGGCTACACCTTC. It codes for CATSEGQGTPSIGYTF.

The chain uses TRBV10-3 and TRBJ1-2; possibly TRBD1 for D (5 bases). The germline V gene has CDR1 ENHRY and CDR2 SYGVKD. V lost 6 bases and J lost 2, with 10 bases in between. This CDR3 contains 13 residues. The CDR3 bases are TGTGCCATCAGGCGGGACGAAAACTATGGCTACACCTTC. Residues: CAIRRDENYGYTF.

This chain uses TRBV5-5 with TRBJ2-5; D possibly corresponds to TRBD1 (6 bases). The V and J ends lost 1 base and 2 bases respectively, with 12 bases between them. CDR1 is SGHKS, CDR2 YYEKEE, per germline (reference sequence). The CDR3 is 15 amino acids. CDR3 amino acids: CASSLNGGGQETQYF. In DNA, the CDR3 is TGTGCCAGCAGCTTGAATGGGGGCGGTCAAGAGACCCAGTACTTC.

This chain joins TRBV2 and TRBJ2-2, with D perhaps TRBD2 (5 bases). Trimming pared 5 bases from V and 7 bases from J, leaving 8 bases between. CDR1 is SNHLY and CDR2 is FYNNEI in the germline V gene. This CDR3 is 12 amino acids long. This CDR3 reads CASSRDNGELFF. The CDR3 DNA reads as TGTGCCAGCAGTCGGGATAACGGGGAGCTGTTTTTT. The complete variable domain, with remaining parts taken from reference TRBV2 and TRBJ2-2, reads EPEVTQTPSHQVTQMGQEVILRCVPISNHLYFYWYRQILGQKVEFLVSFYNNEISEKSEIFDDQFSVERPDGSNFTLKIRSTKLEDSAMYFCASSRDNGELFFGEGSRLTVL.

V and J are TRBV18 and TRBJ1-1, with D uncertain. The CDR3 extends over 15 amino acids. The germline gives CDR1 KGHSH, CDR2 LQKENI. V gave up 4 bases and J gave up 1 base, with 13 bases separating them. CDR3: CASSRFSAENTEAFF. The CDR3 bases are TGTGCCAGCTCACGCTTCTCGGCGGAGAACACTGAAGCTTTCTTT.

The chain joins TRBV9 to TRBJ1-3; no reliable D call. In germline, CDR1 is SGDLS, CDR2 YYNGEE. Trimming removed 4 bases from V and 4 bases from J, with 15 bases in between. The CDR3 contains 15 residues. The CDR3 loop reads CASSPPGFFGNTIYF. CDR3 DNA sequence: TGTGCCAGCAGCCCCCCCGGGTTCTTCGGAAACACCATATATTTT.

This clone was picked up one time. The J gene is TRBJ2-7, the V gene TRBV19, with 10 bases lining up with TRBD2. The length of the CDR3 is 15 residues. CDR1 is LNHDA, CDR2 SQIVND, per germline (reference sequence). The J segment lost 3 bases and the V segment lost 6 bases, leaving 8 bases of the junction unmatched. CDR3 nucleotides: TGTGCCAGTAGCTTATCTAGCGGGGGTGACTACGAGCAGTACTTC. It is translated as CASSLSSGGDYEQYF.

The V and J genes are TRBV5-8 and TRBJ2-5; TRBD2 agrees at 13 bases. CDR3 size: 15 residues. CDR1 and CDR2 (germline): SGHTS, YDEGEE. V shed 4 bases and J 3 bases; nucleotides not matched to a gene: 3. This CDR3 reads CASSGGLAGKETQYF. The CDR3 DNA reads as TGTGCCAGCAGCGGGGGACTAGCGGGGAAAGAGACCCAGTACTTC.

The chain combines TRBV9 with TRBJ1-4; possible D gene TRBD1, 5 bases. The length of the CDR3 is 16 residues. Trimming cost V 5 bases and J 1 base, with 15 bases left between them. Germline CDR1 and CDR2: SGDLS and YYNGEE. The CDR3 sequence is CASSRRQTLTNEKLFF. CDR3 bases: TGTGCCAGCAGTCGTCGACAGACCTTAACTAATGAAAAACTGTTTTTT.

The CDR3 is CASSVDGGAKNIQYF. The CDR3 DNA is TGTGCCAGCAGTGTAGACGGGGGGGCCAAAAACATTCAGTACTTC. The chain has TRBV2 and TRBJ2-4; 7 nucleotides line up with TRBD2. Germline CDR1 reads SNHLY; CDR2 reads FYNNEI. The CDR3 is 15 amino acids. V gave up 4 bases and J gave up 1 base; unmatched junction bases: 4.

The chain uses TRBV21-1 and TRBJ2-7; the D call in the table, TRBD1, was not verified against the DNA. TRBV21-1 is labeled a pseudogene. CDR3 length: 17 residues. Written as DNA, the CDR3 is TGTGCCAGCAGCAAATGGGACAGGGGGGTAATATGGCACGAGCAGTACTTC. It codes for CASSKWDRGVIWHEQYF.

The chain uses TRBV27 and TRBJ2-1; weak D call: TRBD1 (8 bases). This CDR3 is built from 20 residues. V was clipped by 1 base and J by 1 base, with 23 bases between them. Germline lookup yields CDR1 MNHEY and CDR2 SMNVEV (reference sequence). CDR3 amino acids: CASSLYPPQGAGDSYNEQFF. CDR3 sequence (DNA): TGTGCCAGCAGTTTATACCCCCCCCAGGGGGCGGGGGATTCCTACAATGAGCAGTTCTTC.

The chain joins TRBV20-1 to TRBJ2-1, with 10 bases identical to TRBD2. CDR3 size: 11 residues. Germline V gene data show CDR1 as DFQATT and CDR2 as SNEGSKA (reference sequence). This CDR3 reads CRAGGMDEQFF. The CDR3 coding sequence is TGCAGAGCGGGGGGGATGGATGAGCAGTTCTTC.

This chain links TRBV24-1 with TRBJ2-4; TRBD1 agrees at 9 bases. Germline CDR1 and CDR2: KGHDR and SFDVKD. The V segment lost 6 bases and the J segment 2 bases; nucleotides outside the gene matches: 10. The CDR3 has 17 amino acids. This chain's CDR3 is CATSYQGQGNTKNIQYF. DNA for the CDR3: TGTGCCACCAGTTATCAGGGACAGGGAAACACCAAAAACATTCAGTACTTC.

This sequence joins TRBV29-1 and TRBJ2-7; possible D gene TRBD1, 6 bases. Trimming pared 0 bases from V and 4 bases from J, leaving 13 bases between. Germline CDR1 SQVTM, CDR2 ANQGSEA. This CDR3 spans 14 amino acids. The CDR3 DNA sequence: TGCAGCGTTGAAGAAACAGGGCCACGATACGAGCAGTACTTC. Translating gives CSVEETGPRYEQYF.